One sample yielded the 32 T cell receptor beta chains listed below, sequenced in a study of blood T cell repertoires in COVID-19. Libraries were prepared by immunoSEQ multiplex PCR; TCRdb keeps only in-frame clonotypes and omits some of them. The sample holds roughly 250,000 clones, around 82% seen once. The sample taken for sequencing was peripheral blood. The receptors derive from a person between 65 and 80 years old with COVID-19, enrolled during active disease.

The gene calls are TRBV7-6 and TRBJ2-5, with D possibly being TRBD1 (7 bases). V lost 1 base and J lost 5, with 20 bases in between. CDR3 length: 17 amino acids. Per the germline V gene, CDR1 is SGHVS and CDR2 is FNYEAQ. CDR3 loop: CASSLGSAGGLRETQYF. CDR3 DNA: TGTGCCAGCAGCTTAGGGAGCGCAGGGGGGCTTAGGGAGACCCAGTACTTC.

The chain uses TRBV5-4 and TRBJ1-6, with 7 nucleotides matching TRBD1. V shed 3 bases and J 9 bases; nucleotides not matched to a gene: 3. From germline, CDR1 is SGHNT and CDR2 YYREEE (reference sequence). The CDR3 sequence is 13 residues long. The chain's CDR3 is CASSYRGVSPLHF. The DNA of the CDR3 is TGTGCCAGCAGCTACAGGGGAGTTTCACCCCTCCACTTT.

The V and J genes are TRBV7-5 and TRBJ2-3; TRBD2 is taken as the D call from the table, unchecked against the DNA. TRBV7-5 is reported as a pseudogene. The CDR3 has 18 residues. The CDR3, as DNA: TGTGTCAGAAGCGCGGGACGAGCGGGGGGGCATTTCACAGATACGCAGTATTTT. Its translation: CVRSAGRAGGHFTDTQYF.

V usage is TRBV9 and J usage is TRBJ2-3; TRBD2 matches 8 bases. Trimming at V came to 3 bases and at J to 2 bases, leaving 5 bases not matched to a gene. From germline, CDR1 is SGDLS and CDR2 YYNGEE. The CDR3 totals 15 residues. The CDR3 protein is CASSGSGALTDTQYF. CDR3 nucleotide sequence: TGTGCCAGCAGCGGTAGCGGGGCCCTCACAGATACGCAGTATTTT.

This clone has more than one count but fewer than ten. V usage is TRBV12-3 or TRBV12-4 and J usage is TRBJ1-5; D ambiguous. This CDR3 region has 13 residues. V shed 2 bases and J shed 2 bases, with 4 bases lying between them. The CDR3 bases are TGTGCCAGCAGTTTACTAGGCAATCAGCCCCAGCATTTT. The encoded protein is CASSLLGNQPQHF.

CDR3 nucleotide sequence: TGTGCCAGTAGTATGGGCGGGAGGGGCCTGAGGAATGAGCAGTTCTTC. This encodes CASSMGGRGLRNEQFF. The chain links TRBV19 to TRBJ2-1; 9 nucleotides line up with TRBD2. V lost 3 bases to trimming and J lost 7 bases; unmatched junction nucleotides: 10. From germline, CDR1 is LNHDA and CDR2 SQIVND (reference sequence). This CDR3 is built from 16 residues. The entire variable domain, with the rest obtained from reference TRBV19 and TRBJ2-1, is as follows: DGGITQSPKYLFRKEGQNVTLSCEQNLNHDAMYWYRQDPGQGLRLIYYSQIVNDFQKGDIAEGYSVSREKKESFPLTVTSAQKNPTAFYLCASSMGGRGLRNEQFFGPGTRLTVL.

The chain is built from TRBV4-3 and TRBJ1-5; D may be TRBD1 (5 bases). From germline, CDR1 is LGHNA and CDR2 YSLEER. The CDR3 contains 13 residues. The V end was cut by 4 bases, the J end by 7 bases, with 11 bases between. CDR3: CASSPRREQPQHF. The CDR3 bases are TGCGCCAGCAGCCCCCGCAGGGAACAGCCCCAGCATTTT.

The CDR3: CASSELDRRGAYNEQFF. CDR3 nucleotides: TGTGCCAGCAGCGAGCTAGATCGGCGGGGGGCCTACAATGAGCAGTTCTTC. The chain links TRBV21-1 to TRBJ2-1; whether TRBD2, the table's D call, matches the DNA was not checked. TRBV21-1 is a known pseudogene. The CDR3 runs to 17 residues.

This clone was observed a handful of times. V is TRBV19 and J is TRBJ2-7; the D is unclear. Trimming left V 4 bases short and J 2 bases short, with 9 bases between. This CDR3 is built from 13 residues. Looked up from germline, CDR1 is LNHDA and CDR2 is SQIVND (reference sequence). The CDR3 coding sequence is TGTGCCAGTAGTAGGGCAGCAACCTACGAGCAGTACTTC. As protein: CASSRAATYEQYF.

The rearrangement joins TRBV2 to TRBJ2-1; D gene unclear. The CDR3 sequence is 11 residues long. CDR1 is SNHLY and CDR2 is FYNNEI in the germline V gene. Trimming cost V 7 bases and J 12 bases, with 13 bases left between them. The CDR3 nucleotides are TGTGCCAGCATGACCGAGGTTGTGCAGTTCTTC. It is translated as CASMTEVVQFF.

CDR3 in amino acids: CASLQVVGARGNGYTF. The CDR3 region has the DNA TGTGCCAGCCTCCAGGTTGTAGGGGCGCGGGGTAATGGCTACACCTTC. The chain combines TRBV2 with TRBJ1-2, with D tentatively TRBD1 (5 bases). Germline CDR1 reads SNHLY; CDR2 reads FYNNEI. This CDR3 region has 16 residues. V dropped 8 bases and J dropped 6 bases, with 25 bases sitting between them.

The chain links TRBV6-5 to TRBJ2-7; a weak D match, TRBD2 (6 bases). This CDR3 is built from 14 residues. V lost 5 bases to trimming and J lost 4 bases, with 15 bases between them. Germline V lookup: CDR1 MNHEY, CDR2 SVGAGI. The CDR3 bases are TGTGCCAGCAGTCTGAACGGGGGAGAATACGAGCAGTACTTC. Its protein is CASSLNGGEYEQYF.

On this clone: The same CDR3 is also encoded by other DNA sequences in this sample. The genes are TRBV27 and TRBJ2-7; maybe TRBD1 (5 bases). Trimming took off 4 bases at V and 4 bases at J, with 8 bases between the two ends. Germline values: CDR1 MNHEY, CDR2 SMNVEV (reference sequence). This CDR3 region has 12 residues. CDR3 sequence reads: CASSSQGYEQYF. CDR3 bases: TGTGCCAGCAGTTCCCAGGGATACGAGCAGTACTTC.

The count of this clone is one. The chain employs TRBV6-2 or TRBV6-3 and TRBJ2-7; 9 bases agree with TRBD1. The length of the CDR3 is 17 residues. V shed 0 bases, J shed 7 bases, and the junction held 13 bases outside the gene matches. CDR1 is MNHEY, CDR2 SVGEGT, per germline. CDR3 amino acids: CASSYSWSGTGSREQYF. CDR3 bases: TGTGCCAGCAGTTACTCGTGGTCCGGGACAGGGAGTCGGGAGCAGTACTTC.

The chain joins TRBV7-2 to TRBJ2-1; 9 bases are shared with TRBD2. The CDR3 is made up of 14 amino acids. The ends lost 5 bases at V and 6 bases at J; junction bases unmatched: 5. The germline CDR1 and CDR2 sequences are SGHTA and FQGNSA. CDR3: CASSPGLALNEQFF. The CDR3 nucleotides are TGTGCCAGCAGCCCGGGACTAGCCCTCAATGAGCAGTTCTTC.

V gene TRBV3-1 (or the pseudogene TRBV3-2) combines with J gene TRBJ2-7, with D possibly matching TRBD1 (6 bases). Germline CDR1 and CDR2: LGHDT and YNNKEL (reference sequence). The CDR3 contains 13 residues. The V end lost 1 base, the J end lost 3 bases, and 7 bases lay between the germline ends. This CDR3 is CASSQGGRYEQYF. The CDR3 DNA reads as TGTGCCAGCAGCCAAGGGGGGCGCTACGAGCAGTACTTC.

This clone appeared a single time. The identical CDR3 is also encoded by other nucleotide sequences in the sample. V gene TRBV28 combines with J gene TRBJ1-1, with 10 bases fitting TRBD1. The CDR3 is made up of 13 amino acids. V lost 5 bases to trimming and J lost 8 bases; unmatched junction nucleotides: 5. The germline CDR1 and CDR2 sequences are MDHEN and SYDVKM. The CDR3 here is CASSLRDRGEAFF. The CDR3 DNA sequence: TGTGCCAGCAGTCTCCGGGACAGGGGAGAAGCTTTCTTT.

The gene calls are TRBV7-9 and TRBJ2-6; no definite D call. This CDR3 has 18 residues. The germline CDR1 and CDR2 sequences are SEHNR and FQNEAQ (reference sequence). The V and J ends lost 5 bases and 0 bases respectively, with 17 bases between them. For the CDR3, the DNA is TGTGCCAGCAGCCTCGGCGGTAACTTAGGCTCTGGGGCCAACGTCCTGACTTTC. This gives the protein CASSLGGNLGSGANVLTF.

The chain joins TRBV10-3 to TRBJ1-5; D ambiguous. The CDR3 covers 14 residues. Germline V gene sequence: CDR1 ENHRY, CDR2 SYGVKD. V gave up 0 bases and J gave up 4 bases, with 7 bases separating them. CDR3 DNA sequence: TGTGCCATCAGTGAGTCTCTGGCAAATCAGCCCCAGCATTTT. Translation gives CAISESLANQPQHF.

The V gene is TRBV18, the J gene TRBJ2-2; maybe TRBD1 (6 bases). The CDR3 covers 15 residues. V lost 2 bases and J lost 2, with 9 bases in between. Germline-derived CDR1 and CDR2 are KGHSH and LQKENI. The CDR3 spells CASSPMDRNTGELFF. The CDR3 region has the DNA TGTGCCAGCTCACCAATGGACAGAAACACCGGGGAGCTGTTTTTT.

The chain links TRBV18 to TRBJ2-7; TRBD2 is a possible D gene (6 bases). The ends were cut back, 5 bases at V and 3 bases at J, with 14 bases in the middle. The V gene's germline CDR1 is KGHSH and CDR2 LQKENI. This CDR3 region has 14 residues. CDR3 in amino acids: CASSSTREGYEQYF. The CDR3 DNA is TGTGCCAGCTCATCGACTAGGGAAGGCTACGAGCAGTACTTC.

The chain joins TRBV30 to TRBJ2-7; the D gene is possibly TRBD2 (6 bases). The ends were cut back, 1 base at V and 6 bases at J, with 13 bases in the middle. From germline, CDR1 is GTSNPN and CDR2 SVGIG (reference sequence). The CDR3 is 13 residues long. The CDR3 nucleotides read TGTGCCTGGAGTGGGAGCGGGTTAACCGAGCAGTACTTC. This gives the protein CAWSGSGLTEQYF.

Here the CDR3 reads CASSQTGGSDTQYF. DNA for the CDR3: TGTGCCAGCAGCCAGACAGGGGGCTCAGATACGCAGTATTTT. The V call is TRBV11-2, the J call TRBJ2-3, with TRBD1 identical over 10 bases. With V trimmed by 5 bases and J by 4 bases, 3 bases remained unmatched. Germline V lookup: CDR1 SGHAT, CDR2 FQNNGV. There are 14 residues in the CDR3.

This chain links TRBV30 with TRBJ1-3; D ambiguous. The CDR3 loop spans 14 amino acids. Germline V lookup: CDR1 GTSNPN, CDR2 SVGIG (reference sequence). V gave up 5 bases and J gave up 0 bases, with 11 bases separating them. This CDR3 is CAWEHGYSGNTIYF. CDR3 nucleotide sequence: TGTGCCTGGGAGCACGGGTACTCTGGAAACACCATATATTTT.

The V and J genes are TRBV7-3 and TRBJ2-6; D possibly corresponds to TRBD2 (6 bases). Germline V gives CDR1 SGHTA, CDR2 FQGTGA. V lost 7 bases, J lost 1 base, and 11 bases lay in between. The CDR3 spans 15 residues. This chain's CDR3 is CASTPGGSGANVLTF. In DNA form, the CDR3 reads TGTGCCAGCACCCCCGGGGGATCTGGGGCCAACGTCCTGACTTTC.

The chain links TRBV3-1 (or the pseudogene TRBV3-2) to TRBJ2-5, with D maybe TRBD2 (5 bases). Germline CDR1 LGHDT, CDR2 YNNKEL (reference sequence). The CDR3 loop spans 14 amino acids. Trimming removed 0 bases from V and 5 bases from J, with 10 bases in between. The CDR3 bases are TGTGCCAGCAGCCAAGATAGGACTTGGGAGACCCAGTACTTC. It specifies CASSQDRTWETQYF.

The rearrangement joins TRBV6-5 to TRBJ2-3; D not resolved. The CDR3 spans 13 residues. V lost 6 bases to trimming and J lost 6 bases, with 13 bases between them. Germline V gene data show CDR1 as MNHEY and CDR2 as SVGAGI. The CDR3 bases are TGTGCCAGCAGGTACCGCGGCTTGGATACGCAGTATTTT. Its protein is CASRYRGLDTQYF.

V and J are TRBV18 and TRBJ2-5, with D perhaps TRBD2 (6 bases). The V end was cut by 5 bases, the J end by 4 bases, with 23 bases between. This CDR3 contains 17 residues. Germline V gives CDR1 KGHSH, CDR2 LQKENI. The CDR3 DNA reads as TGTGCCAGCTCAGCAGGGCCGGGAGAGCCCTGGGGAGAGACCCAGTACTTC. This encodes CASSAGPGEPWGETQYF.

This clone was found a few times. The genes are TRBV6-6 and TRBJ2-3; TRBD2 might be the D (6 bases). CDR3 size: 15 residues. CDR1 is MNHNY and CDR2 is SVGAGI in the germline V gene (reference sequence). V gave up 8 bases and J gave up 3 bases, with 18 bases separating them. The chain's CDR3 is CASGNSGGFTDTQYF. The CDR3 DNA reads as TGTGCCAGCGGGAATAGTGGGGGGTTTACAGATACGCAGTATTTT.

The J gene is TRBJ2-7, the V gene TRBV9; TRBD1 is a possible D gene (5 bases). Trimming stripped 0 bases from V and 5 bases from J, with 9 bases between. Per the germline V gene, CDR1 is SGDLS and CDR2 is YYNGEE. This CDR3 has 13 amino acids. Here the CDR3 reads CASSVAPQDEQYF. The CDR3 DNA reads as TGTGCCAGCAGCGTAGCCCCACAGGACGAGCAGTACTTC.

The chain joins TRBV2 to TRBJ1-1, with TRBD1 as a possible D gene (6 bases). V dropped 6 bases and J dropped 3 bases, with 14 bases sitting between them. The CDR3 covers 14 residues. Germline V gene lookup returns CDR1 SNHLY and CDR2 FYNNEI. CDR3 nucleotides: TGTGCCAGCAGAGAAACAGGGTTCGACACTGAAGCTTTCTTT. It yields the protein CASRETGFDTEAFF.

This clone was recorded a few times. The chain recombines TRBV6-5 with TRBJ2-7; TRBD2 matches 8 bases. V dropped 7 bases and J dropped 2; count of bases not matched to a gene: 7. The V gene's germline CDR1 is MNHEY and CDR2 SVGAGI. The CDR3 has 14 amino acids. Written as DNA, the CDR3 is TGTGCCAGCACCCCGGGGGGGCTACCCTACGAGCAGTACTTC. Protein: CASTPGGLPYEQYF.